This entry lists 3 T cell receptor beta chains sequenced from one sample in a study of T-cell memory formation after mild COVID-19. TCRdb re-derived calls from the 5' RACE reads in MiXCR, one entry per CDR3 protein. This table has some 280,000 distinct CDR3 sequences, roughly 17% appearing once. The sample was PBMCs or a T cell subset sorted from them (not recorded which). Receptors were obtained from a young man who had mild COVID-19 (a few samples of this study predate the infection). Cell type and time point are not known.

The chain recombines TRBV9 with TRBJ2-7; D is possibly TRBD1 (5 bases). Germline V CDR1 and CDR2: SGDLS, YYNGEE. V lost 3 bases and J 0 bases, leaving 13 bases between the germline ends. The CDR3 loop spans 15 amino acids. The CDR3 region is CASSATGLTSYEQYF. The DNA of the CDR3 is TGTGCCAGCAGCGCAACAGGATTAACCTCCTACGAGCAGTACTTC.

This clonotype occurred a few times. The chain links TRBV12-3 or TRBV12-4 to TRBJ1-2; D unresolved. V lost 2 bases and J 4 bases, leaving 8 bases between the germline ends. The CDR3 is made up of 13 amino acids. The DNA of the CDR3 is TGTGCCAGCAGTTTAAGTACAGCCTATGGCTACACCTTC. Protein: CASSLSTAYGYTF.

The rearrangement uses TRBV5-1 and TRBJ2-5; 8 bases line up with TRBD2. Germline assignment: CDR1 SGHRS and CDR2 YFSETQ. With 6 bases clipped from V and 5 bases from J, the junction kept 9 bases outside the gene matches. The CDR3 has 14 residues. The CDR3 bases are TGCGCCAGCAACCCGGGACTAGGGATTGAGACCCAGTACTTC. Translating gives CASNPGLGIETQYF.